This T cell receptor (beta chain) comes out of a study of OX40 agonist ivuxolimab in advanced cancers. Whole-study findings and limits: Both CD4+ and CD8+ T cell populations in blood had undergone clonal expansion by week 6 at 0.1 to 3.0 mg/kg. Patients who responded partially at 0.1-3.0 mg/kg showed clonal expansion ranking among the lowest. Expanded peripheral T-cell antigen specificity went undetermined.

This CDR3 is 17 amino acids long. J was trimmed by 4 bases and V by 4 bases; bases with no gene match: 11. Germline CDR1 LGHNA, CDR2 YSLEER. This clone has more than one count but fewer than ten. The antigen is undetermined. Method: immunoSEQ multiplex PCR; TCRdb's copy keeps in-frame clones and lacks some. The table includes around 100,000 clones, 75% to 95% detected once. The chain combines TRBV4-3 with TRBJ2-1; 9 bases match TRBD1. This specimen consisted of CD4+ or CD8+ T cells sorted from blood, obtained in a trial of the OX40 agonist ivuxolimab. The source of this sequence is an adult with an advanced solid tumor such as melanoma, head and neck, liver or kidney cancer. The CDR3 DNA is TGCGCCAGCAGCCCCAACGCCGGGACAGGGACATACAATGAGCAGTTCTTC. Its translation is CASSPNAGTGTYNEQFF.